The 18 T cell receptor beta chains below come from one sample, sequenced in a study of T cells in Graves' hyperthyroidism and ophthalmopathy. RNA transcripts gave rise to amplified TCR beta CDR3 regions. HTBI primers were the set used in a first-round RT-PCR of the TCR CDR3. In TCRdb, the multiplex PCR reads were re-called with MiXCR into one record per CDR3 protein. The sample records about 550,000 distinct CDR3 sequences, less than 25% being singletons. The sequenced material came from blood. The source is a man aged 18 to 35 with Graves' hyperthyroidism.

The chain couples TRBV6-1 to TRBJ1-1; 9 bases are shared with TRBD1. The V gene's germline CDR1 is MNHNS and CDR2 SASEGT. The ends lost 5 bases at V and 5 bases at J; junction bases unmatched: 9. This CDR3 is built from 15 residues. The CDR3, as DNA: TGTGCCAGCAGTCCCATCGACAGGGGGAGGACTGAAGCTTTCTTT. Protein sequence: CASSPIDRGRTEAFF.

The chain recombines TRBV6-1 with TRBJ1-1; TRBD1 might be the D (5 bases). This CDR3 has 13 residues. Trimming stripped 8 bases from V and 1 base from J, with 11 bases between. The germline CDR1 and CDR2 sequences are MNHNS and SASEGT. The CDR3 region is CASWGGRNTEAFF. CDR3 DNA: TGTGCCAGCTGGGGCGGTCGGAACACTGAAGCTTTCTTT.

This clonotype was recorded many times. V gene TRBV28 combines with J gene TRBJ1-2; 7 bases line up with TRBD1. Trimming took 5 bases from V and 4 from J; bases not matched to a gene: 10. CDR1 is MDHEN, CDR2 SYDVKM, per germline. CDR3 length: 15 residues. The CDR3 protein is CASSPLDREGYGYTF. DNA of the CDR3: TGTGCCAGCAGTCCCCTCGACAGGGAGGGCTATGGCTACACCTTC.

This clonotype was counted many times. This rearrangement joins TRBV6-5 to TRBJ2-5; 9 bases map to TRBD1. Germline lookup yields CDR1 MNHEY and CDR2 SVGAGI. There are 13 residues in the CDR3. V trimming: 7 bases; J trimming: 3 bases; junction bases outside the gene matches: 3. The CDR3 DNA reads TGTGCCAGCACCCGACAGGGGGAAGAGACCCAGTACTTC. It codes for CASTRQGEETQYF.

The sample holds many counts of this clonotype. This chain joins TRBV6-1 and TRBJ1-1; 10 bases map to TRBD1. V shed 1 base, J shed 0 bases, and the junction held 2 bases outside the gene matches. The CDR3 is made up of 16 amino acids. CDR1 is MNHNS and CDR2 is SASEGT in the germline V gene. The CDR3 DNA reads TGTGCCAGCAGTGAAGGGGACAGGGGCTTGAACACTGAAGCTTTCTTT. Its translation: CASSEGDRGLNTEAFF.

The rearrangement uses TRBV12-3 or TRBV12-4 and TRBJ1-1, with D maybe TRBD1 (6 bases). V shed 3 bases and J shed 11 bases, with 16 bases lying between them. The length of the CDR3 is 13 residues. Written as DNA, the CDR3 is TGTGCCAGCAGTTTTTACAGGGCGGGGGGGGCTTTCTTT. Amino acids: CASSFYRAGGAFF.

This clonotype has ten or more counts. The chain employs TRBV13 and TRBJ2-7; 9 nucleotides match TRBD1. V was clipped by 6 bases and J by 5 bases; unmatched bases: 8. Germline CDR1 reads PRHDT; CDR2 reads FYEKMQ (reference sequence). CDR3 length: 14 amino acids. The CDR3 region has the DNA TGTGCCAGCAGACGACAGGGGGGTCTCAACGAGCAGTACTTC. Protein product: CASRRQGGLNEQYF.

This clonotype was found many times. This chain joins TRBV6-1 and TRBJ2-5, with D possibly being TRBD1 or TRBD2 (6 bases each). V dropped 6 bases and J dropped 2 bases, with 19 bases sitting between them. This CDR3 has 16 amino acids. The germline V gene has CDR1 MNHNS and CDR2 SASEGT. CDR3 sequence: CASSRGRAGLQETQYF. The CDR3 DNA reads as TGTGCCAGCAGCAGGGGTCGGGCGGGGCTTCAAGAGACCCAGTACTTC.

This clonotype occurred many times. The genes are TRBV19 and TRBJ1-1; a possible D gene is TRBD1 (6 bases). V was cut by 5 bases and J by 5 bases, with 15 bases left in between. Per germline, CDR1 LNHDA and CDR2 SQIVND (reference sequence). CDR3 length: 14 amino acids. The CDR3 region has the DNA TGTGCCAGTAGTCCAGGGGTGTTAGTTACTGAAGCTTTCTTT. This codes for CASSPGVLVTEAFF.

This clonotype was observed many times. The chain employs TRBV28 and TRBJ1-2, with D possibly being TRBD1 (6 bases). Trimming pared 6 bases from V and 5 bases from J, leaving 22 bases between. CDR1 and CDR2 from the germline V gene are MDHEN and SYDVKM. CDR3 length: 16 amino acids. This CDR3 is CASRSFGGHFSYGYTF. The CDR3 DNA reads TGTGCCAGCAGAAGTTTTGGGGGACATTTTTCGTATGGCTACACCTTC.

This clonotype was seen repeatedly, ten times or more. This sequence joins TRBV6-5 and TRBJ2-5; 11 bases agree with TRBD2. The CDR3 has 17 amino acids. Germline V lookup: CDR1 MNHEY, CDR2 SVGAGI. V shed 0 bases, J shed 9 bases, and the junction held 12 bases outside the gene matches. The CDR3 DNA reads as TGTGCCAGCAGTTACTCGATGGTAGCGGGGGGGCCTGTCCCCCAGTACTTC. Its translation: CASSYSMVAGGPVPQYF.

For the CDR3, the DNA is TGTGCCAGCAGTGAAGACCAGGGGTATAATTCACCCCTCCACTTT. The encoded protein is CASSEDQGYNSPLHF. V is TRBV2 and J is TRBJ1-6; perhaps TRBD1 as D (6 bases). The CDR3 is 15 residues long. V was clipped by 1 base and J by 4 bases, with 8 bases between them. CDR1 SNHLY and CDR2 FYNNEI come from the germline V gene.

This rearrangement joins TRBV10-3 to TRBJ1-2; 8 nucleotides align to TRBD1. The CDR3 loop spans 14 amino acids. Trimming cost V 6 bases and J 4 bases; bases outside gene matches: 7. From germline, CDR1 is ENHRY and CDR2 SYGVKD. In DNA, the CDR3 is TGTGCCATCAGGATGGACAGGGAAGGCTATGGCTACACCTTC. Translation: CAIRMDREGYGYTF.

This clonotype was observed many times. J is TRBJ2-7 and V is TRBV27; D call uncertain. The CDR3 length is 12 residues. Germline CDR1 and CDR2: MNHEY and SMNVEV (reference sequence). Deletions cut 4 bases from V and 2 bases from J, with 6 bases between. The CDR3 sequence: CASSSDPYEQYF. CDR3 DNA sequence: TGTGCCAGCAGTTCGGACCCCTACGAGCAGTACTTC.

The chain carries TRBV10-1 and TRBJ1-6; no definite D call. V gave up 9 bases and J gave up 5 bases, with 14 bases separating them. Germline V gives CDR1 WNHNN, CDR2 SYGVQD (reference sequence). The CDR3 has 14 amino acids. The CDR3 nucleotides read TGCGCCAGAGGGATAGGATCCCATAATTCACCCCTCCACTTT. Translation gives CARGIGSHNSPLHF.

This clonotype was seen ten or more times. The V and J genes are TRBV9 and TRBJ1-1; no clear D. This CDR3 region has 12 residues. Trimming stripped 0 bases from V and 9 bases from J, with 9 bases between. Germline V gene sequence: CDR1 SGDLS, CDR2 YYNGEE. The CDR3 reads CASSVVGQQAFF. The CDR3 DNA follows: TGTGCCAGCAGCGTAGTAGGGCAGCAAGCTTTCTTT.

This chain joins TRBV12-5 and TRBJ1-5; D is unresolved. The CDR3 loop spans 15 amino acids. Germline loops: CDR1 LGHNT, CDR2 FRNRAP. Trimming took off 1 base at V and 2 bases at J, with 9 bases between the two ends. The CDR3 region is CASGLDSHGNQPQHF. The CDR3 DNA reads TGTGCTAGTGGTTTGGACAGTCACGGCAATCAGCCCCAGCATTTT.

This clonotype was recorded many times. The chain couples TRBV5-1 to TRBJ1-1; D is perhaps TRBD1 (5 bases). CDR1 and CDR2 from the germline V gene are SGHRS and YFSETQ. V dropped 3 bases and J dropped 5 bases, with 17 bases sitting between them. CDR3 length equals 15 residues. CDR3 sequence reads: CASSSSQGVGTEAFF. In DNA form, the CDR3 reads TGCGCCAGCAGCTCGAGCCAGGGAGTTGGGACTGAAGCTTTCTTT.